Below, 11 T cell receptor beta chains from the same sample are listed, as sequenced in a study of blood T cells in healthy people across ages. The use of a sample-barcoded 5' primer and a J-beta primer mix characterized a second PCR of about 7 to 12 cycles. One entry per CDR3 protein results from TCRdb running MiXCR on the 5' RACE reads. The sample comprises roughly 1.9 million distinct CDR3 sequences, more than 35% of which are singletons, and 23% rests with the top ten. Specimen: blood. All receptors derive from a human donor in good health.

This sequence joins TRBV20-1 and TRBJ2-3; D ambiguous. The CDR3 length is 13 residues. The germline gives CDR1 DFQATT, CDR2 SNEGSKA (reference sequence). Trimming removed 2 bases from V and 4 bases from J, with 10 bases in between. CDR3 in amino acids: CSARLTKSDTQYF. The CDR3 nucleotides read TGCAGTGCTAGACTCACAAAATCAGATACGCAGTATTTT.

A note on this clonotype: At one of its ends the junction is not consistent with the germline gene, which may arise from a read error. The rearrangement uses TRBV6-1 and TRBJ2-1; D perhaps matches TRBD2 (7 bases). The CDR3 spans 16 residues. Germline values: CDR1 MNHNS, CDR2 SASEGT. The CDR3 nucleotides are TGTGCCAGCAGTCAAGCGCGGGGGCCCCCCTACAATGAGCAGTTCTTC. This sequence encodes CASSQARGPPYNEQFF.

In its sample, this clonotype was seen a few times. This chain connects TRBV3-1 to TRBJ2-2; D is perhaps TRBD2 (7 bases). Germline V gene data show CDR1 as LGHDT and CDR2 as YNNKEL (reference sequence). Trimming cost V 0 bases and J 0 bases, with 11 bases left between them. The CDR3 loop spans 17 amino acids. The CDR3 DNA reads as TGTGCCAGCAGCCAAGAAGGGGGGGACACGAACACCGGGGAGCTGTTTTTT. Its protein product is CASSQEGGDTNTGELFF.

CDR3 residues: CASSMAAGYEQYF. DNA for the CDR3: TGTGCCAGCAGCATGGCGGCGGGATACGAGCAGTACTTC. The gene calls are TRBV5-5 and TRBJ2-7, with D possibly being TRBD2 (6 bases). The V end lost 4 bases, the J end lost 4 bases, and 12 bases lay between the germline ends. Germline-derived CDR1 and CDR2 are SGHKS and YYEKEE (reference sequence). The CDR3 loop spans 13 amino acids.

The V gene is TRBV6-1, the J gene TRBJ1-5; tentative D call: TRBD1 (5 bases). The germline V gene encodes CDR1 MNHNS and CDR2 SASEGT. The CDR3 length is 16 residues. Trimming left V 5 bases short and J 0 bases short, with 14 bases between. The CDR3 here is CASSPLGQSSNQPQHF. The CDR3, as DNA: TGTGCCAGCAGTCCATTGGGGCAATCTAGCAATCAGCCCCAGCATTTT.

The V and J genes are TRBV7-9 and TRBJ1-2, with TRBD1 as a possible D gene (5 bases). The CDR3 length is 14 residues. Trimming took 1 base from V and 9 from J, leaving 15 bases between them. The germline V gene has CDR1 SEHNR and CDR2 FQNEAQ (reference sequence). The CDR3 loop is CASSLEVQDGSYTF. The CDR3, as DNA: TGTGCCAGCAGCTTAGAAGTACAGGACGGGAGCTACACCTTC. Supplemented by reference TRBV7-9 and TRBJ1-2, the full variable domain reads DTGVSQNPRHKITKRGQNVTFRCDPISEHNRLYWYRQTLGQGPEFLTYFQNEAQLEKSRLLSDRFSAERPKGSFSTLEIQRTEQGDSAMYLCASSLEVQDGSYTFGSGTRLTVV.

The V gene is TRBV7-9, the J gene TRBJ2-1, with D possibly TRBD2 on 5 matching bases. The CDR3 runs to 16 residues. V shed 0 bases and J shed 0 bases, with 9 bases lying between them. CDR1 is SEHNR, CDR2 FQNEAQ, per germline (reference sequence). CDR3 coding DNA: TGTGCCAGCAGCTTAGCTTCCCGGGGCTCCTACAATGAGCAGTTCTTC. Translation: CASSLASRGSYNEQFF.

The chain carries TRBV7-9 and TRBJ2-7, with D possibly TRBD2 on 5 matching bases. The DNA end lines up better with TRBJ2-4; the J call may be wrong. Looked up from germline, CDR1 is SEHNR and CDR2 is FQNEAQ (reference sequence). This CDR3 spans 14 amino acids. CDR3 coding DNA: TGTGCCAGCAGCTTAGAGGAGAGCGGATACATTCAGTACTTC. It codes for CASSLEESGYIQYF.

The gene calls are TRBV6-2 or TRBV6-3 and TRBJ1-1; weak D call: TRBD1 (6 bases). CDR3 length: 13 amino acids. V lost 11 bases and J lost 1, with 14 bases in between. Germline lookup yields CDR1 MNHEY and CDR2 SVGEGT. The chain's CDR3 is CASGGGRNTEAFF. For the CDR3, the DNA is TGTGCCTCCGGGGGGGGCCGGAACACTGAAGCTTTCTTT.

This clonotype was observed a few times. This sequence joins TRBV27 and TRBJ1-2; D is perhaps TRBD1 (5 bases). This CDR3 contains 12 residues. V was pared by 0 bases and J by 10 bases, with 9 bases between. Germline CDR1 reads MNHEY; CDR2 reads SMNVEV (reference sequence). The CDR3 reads CASSLSGAAYTF. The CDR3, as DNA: TGTGCCAGCAGTTTATCCGGGGCAGCCTACACCTTC.

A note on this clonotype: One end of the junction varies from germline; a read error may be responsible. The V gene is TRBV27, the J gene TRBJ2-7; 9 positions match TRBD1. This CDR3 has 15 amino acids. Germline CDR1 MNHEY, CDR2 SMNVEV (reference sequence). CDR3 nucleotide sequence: TGTACCAGCAGTTTATCCGGACAGGGGACCTACGAGCAGTACTTC. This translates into CTSSLSGQGTYEQYF.